The TCR beta chain described here comes from a study of blood T cell repertoires in COVID-19. Study-wide context: Samples taken during acute and convalescent COVID-19 were collected in the United States, Italy and Spain.

Germline CDR1 and CDR2: ENHRY and SYGVKD. CDR3 size: 13 residues. V was shortened by 5 bases and J by 6 bases, with 13 bases between the two germline ends. Here immunoSEQ multiplex PCR was the method, and the copy in TCRdb shows in-frame clones only, minus some. The sample carries more than 10,000 clones, 90% recorded once. This TCR was sampled from a human donor in a cohort sampled during active COVID-19. The V gene is TRBV10-3, the J gene TRBJ1-2, with D unclear. The source material was peripheral blood. The CDR3 region has the DNA TGTGCCATCAGTACTCAAGCCGGGGATGGCTACACCTTC. Residues: CAISTQAGDGYTF.